This entry lists 26 T cell receptor beta chains sequenced from one sample in a study of PD-L1 blockade in urothelial cancer. TCRdb's table, derived via immunoSEQ multiplex PCR, lists solely in-frame clones and lacks some. The sample includes around 79,000 clones, 70% to 90% of them seen just once. Specified time point: pretreatment peripheral blood. The sample was PBMCs, taken around atezolizumab (anti-PD-L1) treatment. These receptors originate from a man aged 40-49 years with urothelial cancer.

V usage is TRBV7-9 and J usage is TRBJ2-2; 9 bases are shared with TRBD2. V lost 7 bases, J lost 5 bases, and 2 bases stayed unmatched. The CDR3 contains 13 residues. CDR1 and CDR2 from the germline V gene are SEHNR and FQNEAQ (reference sequence). CDR3 protein: CASTAGGTGELFF. The CDR3 DNA reads as TGTGCCAGCACCGCGGGGGGGACCGGGGAGCTGTTTTTT. The full variable domain, with the rest looked up from reference TRBV7-9 and TRBJ2-2, is DTGVSQNPRHKITKRGQNVTFRCDPISEHNRLYWYRQTLGQGPEFLTYFQNEAQLEKSRLLSDRFSAERPKGSFSTLEIQRTEQGDSAMYLCASTAGGTGELFFGEGSRLTVL.

The chain links TRBV4-1 to TRBJ2-6; tentatively, D is TRBD2 (5 bases). V lost 1 base and J 2 bases, leaving 12 bases between the germline ends. The CDR3 loop spans 17 amino acids. Germline V CDR1 and CDR2: MGHRA, YSYEKL. CDR3 DNA sequence: TGCGCCAGCAGCCAAGTCGCCCGGGGAGCTGGGGCCAACGTCCTGACTTTC. This codes for CASSQVARGAGANVLTF.

Concerning this clone itself: Other nucleotide sequences from this sample produce the same CDR3. The chain employs TRBV29-1 and TRBJ2-7; 9 bases line up with TRBD2. The J segment lost 0 bases and the V segment lost 7 bases, leaving 4 bases of the junction unmatched. CDR3 length: 13 residues. Germline V gene data show CDR1 as SQVTM and CDR2 as ANQGSEA. The CDR3 DNA reads TGCAGCGCGGCTAGCGGGACCTCCTACGAGCAGTACTTC. This codes for CSAASGTSYEQYF.

With respect to this clone: The same CDR3 arises from other DNA sequences in this sample as well. The rearrangement uses TRBV20-1 and TRBJ2-7, with D hard to call. This CDR3 comprises 11 residues. Trimming removed 0 bases from V and 3 bases from J, with 3 bases in between. CDR1 is DFQATT, CDR2 SNEGSKA, per germline (reference sequence). CDR3 amino acids: CSARDNYEQYF. CDR3 in DNA: TGCAGTGCTAGAGACAACTACGAGCAGTACTTC.

The chain joins TRBV19 to TRBJ2-7; 7 nucleotides agree with TRBD1. The junction had 9 bases not matched to a gene; V was cut back by 5 bases and J by 5 bases. This CDR3 region has 14 residues. Germline V gene lookup returns CDR1 LNHDA and CDR2 SQIVND (reference sequence). The CDR3 protein is CASSLPGQPHEQYF. For the CDR3, the DNA is TGTGCCAGTAGTCTTCCGGGACAGCCCCACGAGCAGTACTTC.

The CDR3 sequence: CASSSRSYEQYF. CDR3 bases: TGTGCCAGCAGTTCCCGCTCCTACGAGCAGTACTTC. The chain links TRBV28 to TRBJ2-7; D not certain. With 4 bases removed from V and 0 bases from J, the gap between germline ends came to 4 bases. This CDR3 region has 12 residues. The V gene's germline CDR1 is MDHEN and CDR2 SYDVKM.

As for this clone: Different DNA sequences within this sample yield the same CDR3. This chain's CDR3 is CASSLDREAFF. The CDR3 region has the DNA TGCGCCAGCAGCTTGGATCGGGAAGCTTTCTTT. This chain uses TRBV5-1 with TRBJ1-1; D gene ambiguous. This CDR3 spans 11 amino acids. Germline-derived CDR1 and CDR2 are SGHRS and YFSETQ. With 0 bases removed from V and 8 bases from J, the gap between germline ends came to 5 bases.

This chain uses TRBV27 with TRBJ2-7; TRBD2 might be the D (6 bases). This CDR3 is built from 16 residues. Trimming took off 3 bases at V and 4 bases at J, with 19 bases between the two ends. CDR1 is MNHEY, CDR2 SMNVEV, per germline (reference sequence). CDR3 DNA: TGTGCCAGCAGTTTGGGGGACTCTTCCATTAAGTACGAGCAGTACTTC. Translation gives CASSLGDSSIKYEQYF.

In this sample, this clone turned up many times. The CDR3 nucleotides read TGTGCCAGCACGGTGGGGAGGCCCTACGAGCAGTACTTC. This codes for CASTVGRPYEQYF. This sequence joins TRBV2 and TRBJ2-7, with D possibly matching TRBD2 (6 bases). The germline CDR1 and CDR2 sequences are SNHLY and FYNNEI. The CDR3 consists of 13 residues. The V end was cut by 7 bases, the J end by 2 bases, with 12 bases between.

The genes are TRBV6-4 and TRBJ1-5; 7 bases align to TRBD1. The CDR3 has 12 residues. Looked up from germline, CDR1 is MRHNA and CDR2 is SNTAGT. The V and J ends lost 8 bases and 6 bases, in that order; junction bases with no gene match: 4. CDR3: CASQTGCQPQHF. The CDR3 DNA reads as TGTGCCAGCCAGACAGGGTGTCAGCCCCAGCATTTT.

With regard to this clone: Germline is not matched at one junction end, which may reflect a read error. The gene calls are TRBV7-7 and TRBJ2-2; possibly TRBD1 for D (6 bases). The CDR3 length is 13 residues. Germline CDR1 reads SSHAT; CDR2 reads FNYEAQ (reference sequence). The CDR3 DNA follows: TGTGCTAGCAGCATCACAGGGACCGGGGAGCTGTTTTTT. Translating gives CASSITGTGELFF.

The CDR3 nucleotides are TGCAGTGCACGACAGGCCTACGAGCAGTACTTC. Encoded protein: CSARQAYEQYF. The chain combines TRBV20-1 with TRBJ2-7; the D gene is possibly TRBD1 (6 bases). V lost 6 bases and J lost 2, with 8 bases in between. This CDR3 has 11 residues. Germline V gives CDR1 DFQATT, CDR2 SNEGSKA (reference sequence).

The rearrangement uses TRBV5-1 and TRBJ2-2; no firm D call. The CDR3 consists of 14 residues. The germline V gene has CDR1 SGHRS and CDR2 YFSETQ. V lost 5 bases, J lost 3 bases, and 11 bases lay in between. This CDR3 reads CASSPTAYTGELFF. Here the CDR3 DNA reads TGCGCCAGCAGTCCAACAGCCTACACCGGGGAGCTGTTTTTT.

This chain links TRBV18 with TRBJ2-1; 13 bases are shared with TRBD2. V gave up 5 bases and J gave up 5 bases; unmatched junction bases: 3. The CDR3 sequence is 15 residues long. Germline-derived CDR1 and CDR2 are KGHSH and LQKENI. CDR3 bases: TGTGCCAGCTCATCTACTAGCGGGAGGGACAATGAGCAGTTCTTC. This translates into CASSSTSGRDNEQFF.

The rearrangement uses TRBV5-6 and TRBJ2-7, with 8 bases lining up with TRBD2. CDR1 SGHDT and CDR2 YYEEEE come from the germline V gene. This CDR3 contains 14 residues. With 7 bases clipped from V and 4 bases from J, the junction kept 10 bases outside the gene matches. As DNA, the CDR3 is TGTGCCAGCGAAGCCGGGACTAGTCTTTACGAGCAGTACTTC. This translates into CASEAGTSLYEQYF.

This clone occurred once. This chain uses TRBV9 with TRBJ2-1, with no clear D. Germline loops: CDR1 SGDLS, CDR2 YYNGEE. The CDR3 covers 11 residues. Trimming removed 2 bases at V and 10 bases at J, with 7 bases between. The CDR3 is CASSVGTEQFF. Here the CDR3 DNA reads TGTGCCAGCAGCGTGGGCACAGAGCAGTTCTTC.

The V and J genes are TRBV29-1 and TRBJ1-1; the D is unclear. Germline V gives CDR1 SQVTM, CDR2 ANQGSEA. V lost 2 bases to trimming and J lost 2 bases, with 6 bases between them. The length of the CDR3 is 12 residues. CDR3 coding DNA: TGCAGCGTTGAAAAACAAAACACTGAAGCTTTCTTT. This translates into CSVEKQNTEAFF.

This clone was counted between two and nine times. This chain joins TRBV18 and TRBJ1-1, with TRBD1 as a possible D gene (5 bases). CDR3 length: 14 residues. V shed 5 bases and J shed 1 base, with 11 bases lying between them. Germline V lookup: CDR1 KGHSH, CDR2 LQKENI. The CDR3 is CASSGGLSNTEAFF. The CDR3 DNA is TGTGCCAGCTCAGGGGGACTCTCGAACACTGAAGCTTTCTTT. Variable domain in full (rest from reference TRBV18 and TRBJ1-1): NAGVMQNPRHLVRRRGQEARLRCSPMKGHSHVYWYRQLPEEGLKFMVYLQKENIIDESGMPKERFSAEFPKEGPSILRIQQVVRGDSAAYFCASSGGLSNTEAFFGQGTRLTVV.

This chain uses TRBV6-5 with TRBJ2-1; the D is unclear. From germline, CDR1 is MNHEY and CDR2 SVGAGI. The CDR3 is 12 residues long. Trimming stripped 6 bases from V and 7 bases from J, with 10 bases between. CDR3 region: CASSLGGNEQFF. CDR3 bases: TGTGCCAGCAGCCTAGGTGGGAATGAGCAGTTCTTC.

This clone was detected only once. V usage is TRBV30 and J usage is TRBJ2-1, with 8 bases fitting TRBD2. J lost 6 bases, V lost 2 bases, and 3 bases had no gene match. The length of the CDR3 is 13 residues. From germline, CDR1 is GTSNPN and CDR2 SVGIG (reference sequence). The CDR3 sequence is CAWSSGSANEQFF. The CDR3 coding sequence is TGTGCCTGGAGTAGCGGGAGTGCCAATGAGCAGTTCTTC.

The rearrangement joins TRBV6-1 to TRBJ1-2; 11 positions match TRBD1. The germline V gene has CDR1 MNHNS and CDR2 SASEGT. CDR3 length: 15 amino acids. Trimming took 3 bases from V and 8 from J; bases not matched to a gene: 8. This CDR3 reads CASSDGQGAPGGYTF. In DNA, the CDR3 is TGTGCCAGCAGTGACGGACAGGGGGCGCCGGGAGGCTACACCTTC.

This chain links TRBV29-1 with TRBJ2-5, with a weak D call TRBD2 (6 bases). The CDR3 totals 14 residues. Per germline, CDR1 SQVTM and CDR2 ANQGSEA. V dropped 5 bases and J dropped 4 bases, with 17 bases sitting between them. Here the CDR3 DNA reads TGCAGCGTTTGGGGACGGAGGGTCTTAGAGACCCAGTACTTC. It encodes CSVWGRRVLETQYF. Supplemented by reference TRBV29-1 and TRBJ2-5, the full variable domain reads SAVISQKPSRDICQRGTSLTIQCQVDSQVTMMFWYRQQPGQSLTLIATANQGSEATYESGFVIDKFPISRPNLTFSTLTVSNMSPEDSSIYLCSVWGRRVLETQYFGPGTRLLVL.

The chain links TRBV4-2 to TRBJ2-7, with 11 bases matching TRBD2. The J segment lost 2 bases and the V segment lost 0 bases, leaving 12 bases of the junction unmatched. The CDR3 contains 19 residues. Germline V gene lookup returns CDR1 LGHNA and CDR2 YNFKEQ. CDR3: CASSQEIALAGGSPYEQYF. CDR3 bases: TGTGCCAGCAGCCAAGAGATAGCCCTAGCGGGAGGATCGCCCTACGAGCAGTACTTC.

The genes are TRBV7-3 and TRBJ2-1; D unclear. V was cut by 0 bases and J by 9 bases, with 9 bases left in between. Germline V gene lookup returns CDR1 SGHTA and CDR2 FQGTGA. The CDR3 extends over 13 amino acids. CDR3 protein: CASSLTRTGEQFF. CDR3 in DNA: TGTGCCAGCAGCTTAACGCGAACGGGTGAGCAGTTCTTC.

The chain couples TRBV29-1 to TRBJ1-2; 9 positions match TRBD1. The CDR3 has 14 residues. Germline CDR1 and CDR2: SQVTM and ANQGSEA. V lost 4 bases to trimming and J lost 4 bases; unmatched junction nucleotides: 7. CDR3 protein: CSVVGQGLGYGYTF. The CDR3 DNA follows: TGCAGCGTTGTAGGACAGGGGTTGGGCTATGGCTACACCTTC.

The chain recombines TRBV5-1 with TRBJ2-7; a possible D gene is TRBD1 (6 bases). Germline-derived CDR1 and CDR2 are SGHRS and YFSETQ. The CDR3 loop spans 14 amino acids. Trimming took 5 bases from V and 6 from J, leaving 18 bases between them. CDR3 protein: CASRSTGLIGEQYF. The CDR3 coding sequence is TGCGCCAGCAGATCCACAGGGTTAATAGGCGAGCAGTACTTC.